The clone carrying this T cell receptor beta chain appeared many times. Its cognate antigen is unknown. This sample was taken from a study of CD8 T cells in ankylosing spondylitis. TCRdb ran MiXCR on the 5' RACE reads and lists one entry per CDR3 protein. The sample gives about 30,000 distinct CDR3 sequences, 4.5% to 5.5% of which show up once; roughly 1.8% is in the top ten. Study-level results: There was reportedly significant enrichment of clones that were disease-linked in matched ankylosing spondylitis synovial fluid.

Trimming removed 1 base from V and 8 bases from J, with 13 bases in between. Germline V CDR1 and CDR2: SGDLS, YYNGEE. The CDR3 runs to 14 residues. Material: blood, either unsorted or a sorted T cell fraction (not recorded which). The receptor comes from a female donor with ankylosing spondylitis or in good health (not recorded which). The chain uses TRBV9 and TRBJ1-5, with D perhaps matching TRBD1 (6 bases). CDR3 sequence (DNA): TGTGCCAGCAGCGTAACGCAGGGGCTAGAGCCCCAGCATTTT. Its translation: CASSVTQGLEPQHF.